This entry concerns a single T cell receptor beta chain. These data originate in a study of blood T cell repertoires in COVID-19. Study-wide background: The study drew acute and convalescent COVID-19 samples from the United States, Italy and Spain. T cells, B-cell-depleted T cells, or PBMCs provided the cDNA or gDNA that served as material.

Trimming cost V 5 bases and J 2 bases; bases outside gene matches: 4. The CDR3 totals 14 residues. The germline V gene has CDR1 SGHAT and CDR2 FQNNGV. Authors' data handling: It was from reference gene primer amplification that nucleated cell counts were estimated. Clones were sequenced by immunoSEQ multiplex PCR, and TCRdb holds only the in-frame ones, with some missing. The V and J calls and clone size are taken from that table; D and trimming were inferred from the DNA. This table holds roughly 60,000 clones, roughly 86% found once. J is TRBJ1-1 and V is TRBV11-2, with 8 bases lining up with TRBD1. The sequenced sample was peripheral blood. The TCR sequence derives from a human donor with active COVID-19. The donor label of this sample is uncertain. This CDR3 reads CASSTDRGNTEAFF. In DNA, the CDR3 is TGTGCCAGCAGCACCGACAGGGGTAACACTGAAGCTTTCTTT.